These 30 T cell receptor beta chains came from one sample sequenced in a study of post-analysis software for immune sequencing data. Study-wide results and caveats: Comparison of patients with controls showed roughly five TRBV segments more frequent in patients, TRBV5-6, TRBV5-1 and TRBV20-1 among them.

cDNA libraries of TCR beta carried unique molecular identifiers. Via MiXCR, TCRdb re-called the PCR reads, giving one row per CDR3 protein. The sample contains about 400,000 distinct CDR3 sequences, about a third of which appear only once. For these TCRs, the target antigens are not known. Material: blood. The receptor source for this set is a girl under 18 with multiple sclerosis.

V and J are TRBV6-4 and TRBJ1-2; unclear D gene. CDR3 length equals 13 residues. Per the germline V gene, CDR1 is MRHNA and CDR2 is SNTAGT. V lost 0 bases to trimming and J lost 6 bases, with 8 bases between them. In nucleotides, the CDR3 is TGTGCCAGCAGTGACTCGACTGGAAATGGCTACACCTTC. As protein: CASSDSTGNGYTF.

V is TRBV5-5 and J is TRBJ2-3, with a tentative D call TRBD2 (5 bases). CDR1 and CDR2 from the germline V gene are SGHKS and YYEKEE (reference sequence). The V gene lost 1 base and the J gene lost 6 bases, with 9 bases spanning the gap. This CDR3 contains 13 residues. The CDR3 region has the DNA TGTGCCAGCAGCTTGAGCGGTAGGGATACGCAGTATTTT. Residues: CASSLSGRDTQYF.

The CDR3 is CASSLGGLKTTEAFF. Here the CDR3 DNA reads TGTGCCAGCAGCTTAGGGGGTCTGAAGACCACTGAAGCTTTCTTT. The V and J genes are TRBV7-2 and TRBJ1-1; D call uncertain. There are 15 residues in the CDR3. CDR1 and CDR2 from the germline V gene are SGHTA and FQGNSA. The ends were cut back, 1 base at V and 4 bases at J, with 13 bases in the middle.

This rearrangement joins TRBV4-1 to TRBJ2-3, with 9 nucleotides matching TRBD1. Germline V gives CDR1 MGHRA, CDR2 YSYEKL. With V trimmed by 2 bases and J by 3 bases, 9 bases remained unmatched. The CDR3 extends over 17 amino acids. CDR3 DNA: TGCGCCAGCAGCCAAACCCGGACAGGGGCCAAAACAGATACGCAGTATTTT. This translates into CASSQTRTGAKTDTQYF.

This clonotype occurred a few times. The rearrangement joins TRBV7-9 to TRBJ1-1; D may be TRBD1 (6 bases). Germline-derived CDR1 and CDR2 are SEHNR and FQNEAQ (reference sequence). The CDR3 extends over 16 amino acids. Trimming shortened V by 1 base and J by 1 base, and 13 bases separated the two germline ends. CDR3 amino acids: CASSLVGQSWNTEAFF. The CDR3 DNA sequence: TGTGCCAGCAGCTTAGTTGGACAGTCCTGGAACACTGAAGCTTTCTTT.

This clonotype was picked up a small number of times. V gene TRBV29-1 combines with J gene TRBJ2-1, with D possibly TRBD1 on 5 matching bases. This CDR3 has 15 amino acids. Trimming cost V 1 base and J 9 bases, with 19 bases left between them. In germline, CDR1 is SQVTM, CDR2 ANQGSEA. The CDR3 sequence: CSVEASDSHLGEQFF. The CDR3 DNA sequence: TGCAGCGTTGAAGCAAGCGACAGCCATCTAGGTGAGCAGTTCTTC.

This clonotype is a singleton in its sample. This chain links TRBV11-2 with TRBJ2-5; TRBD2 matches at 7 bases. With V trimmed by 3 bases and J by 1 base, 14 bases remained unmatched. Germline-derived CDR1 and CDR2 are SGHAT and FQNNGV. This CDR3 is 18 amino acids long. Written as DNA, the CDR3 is TGTGCCAGCAGCTTCGGGCAGGCCTCGACTAGCTCCCAAGAGACCCAGTACTTC. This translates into CASSFGQASTSSQETQYF.

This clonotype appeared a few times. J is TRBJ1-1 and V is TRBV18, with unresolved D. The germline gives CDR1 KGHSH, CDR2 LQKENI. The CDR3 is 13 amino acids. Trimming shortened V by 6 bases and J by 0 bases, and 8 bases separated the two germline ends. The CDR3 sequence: CASSFSVNTEAFF. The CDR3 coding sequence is TGTGCCAGCTCGTTCAGCGTGAACACTGAAGCTTTCTTT.

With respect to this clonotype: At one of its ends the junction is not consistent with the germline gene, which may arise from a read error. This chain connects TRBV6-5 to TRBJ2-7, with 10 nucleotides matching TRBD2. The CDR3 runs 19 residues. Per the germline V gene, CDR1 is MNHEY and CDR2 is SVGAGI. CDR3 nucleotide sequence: TGTGCCCGCAGTTACTCGTTGCCTAGCGGGGGCCGGAGCTCCTACGAGCAGTACTTC. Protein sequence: CARSYSLPSGGRSSYEQYF.

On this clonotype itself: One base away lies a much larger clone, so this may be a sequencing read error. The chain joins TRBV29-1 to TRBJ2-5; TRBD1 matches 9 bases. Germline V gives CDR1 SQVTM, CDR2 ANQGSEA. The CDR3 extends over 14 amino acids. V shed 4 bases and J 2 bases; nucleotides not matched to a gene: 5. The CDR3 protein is CSVVRQGGQETQYF. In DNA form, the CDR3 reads TGCAGCGTTGTGAGACAGGGGGGGCAAGAGACCCAGTACTTC.

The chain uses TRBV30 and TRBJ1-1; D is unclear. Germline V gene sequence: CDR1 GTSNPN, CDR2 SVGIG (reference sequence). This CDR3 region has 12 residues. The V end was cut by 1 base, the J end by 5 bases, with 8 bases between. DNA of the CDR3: TGTGCCTGGAGTGCCCCCGCAACTGAAGCTTTCTTT. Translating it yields CAWSAPATEAFF.

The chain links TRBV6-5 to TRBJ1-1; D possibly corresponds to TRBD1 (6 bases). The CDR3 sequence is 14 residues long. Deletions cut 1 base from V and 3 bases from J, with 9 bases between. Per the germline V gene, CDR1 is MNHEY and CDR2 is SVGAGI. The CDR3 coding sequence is TGTGCCAGCAGTTACTTGGACAGTGACACTGAAGCTTTCTTT. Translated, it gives CASSYLDSDTEAFF.

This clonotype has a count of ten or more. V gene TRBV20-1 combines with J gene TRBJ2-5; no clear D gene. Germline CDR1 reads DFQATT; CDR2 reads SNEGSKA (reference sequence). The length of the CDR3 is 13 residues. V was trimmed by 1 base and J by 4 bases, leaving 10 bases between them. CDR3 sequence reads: CSARVASTETQYF. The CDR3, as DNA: TGCAGTGCTAGAGTGGCCTCTACAGAGACCCAGTACTTC.

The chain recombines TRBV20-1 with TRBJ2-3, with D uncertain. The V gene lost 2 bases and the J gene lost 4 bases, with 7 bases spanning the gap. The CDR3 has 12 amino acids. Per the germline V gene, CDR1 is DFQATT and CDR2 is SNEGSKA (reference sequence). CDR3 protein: CSARYVADTQYF. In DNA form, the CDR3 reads TGCAGTGCTAGATATGTTGCAGATACGCAGTATTTT.

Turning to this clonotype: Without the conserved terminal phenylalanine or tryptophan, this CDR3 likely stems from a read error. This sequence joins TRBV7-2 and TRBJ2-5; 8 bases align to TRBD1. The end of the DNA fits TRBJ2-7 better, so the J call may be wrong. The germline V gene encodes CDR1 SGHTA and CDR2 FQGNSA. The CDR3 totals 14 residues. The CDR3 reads CACSSTGAGYEQYC. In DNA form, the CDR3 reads TGTGCCTGCAGCTCGACAGGGGCGGGGTACGAGCAGTACTGC.

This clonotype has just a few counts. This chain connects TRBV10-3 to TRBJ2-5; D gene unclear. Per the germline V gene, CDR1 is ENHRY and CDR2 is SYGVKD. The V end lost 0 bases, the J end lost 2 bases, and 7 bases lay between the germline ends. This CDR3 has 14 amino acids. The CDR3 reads CAISESKLQETQYF. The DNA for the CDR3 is TGTGCCATCAGTGAGTCGAAGTTACAAGAGACCCAGTACTTC.

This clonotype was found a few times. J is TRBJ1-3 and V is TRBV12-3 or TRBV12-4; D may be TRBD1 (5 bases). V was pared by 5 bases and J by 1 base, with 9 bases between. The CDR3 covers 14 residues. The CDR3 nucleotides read TGTGCCAGCAGTGTGCAGGGATCTGGAAACACCATATATTTT. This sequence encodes CASSVQGSGNTIYF.

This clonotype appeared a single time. The CDR3 protein is CSARAKGQGNYEQYF. CDR3 DNA: TGCAGTGCTAGAGCTAAAGGACAGGGGAACTACGAGCAGTACTTC. The rearrangement links TRBV20-1 to TRBJ2-7; 9 bases line up with TRBD1. The CDR3 totals 15 residues. With V trimmed by 1 base and J by 3 bases, 7 bases remained unmatched. Germline loops: CDR1 DFQATT, CDR2 SNEGSKA (reference sequence).

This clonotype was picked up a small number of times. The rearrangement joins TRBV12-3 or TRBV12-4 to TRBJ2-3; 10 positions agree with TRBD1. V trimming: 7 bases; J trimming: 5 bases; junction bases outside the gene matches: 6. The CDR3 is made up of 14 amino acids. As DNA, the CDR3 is TGTGCCAGCAAACCGGGACAGGGGATAGATACGCAGTATTTT. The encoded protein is CASKPGQGIDTQYF.

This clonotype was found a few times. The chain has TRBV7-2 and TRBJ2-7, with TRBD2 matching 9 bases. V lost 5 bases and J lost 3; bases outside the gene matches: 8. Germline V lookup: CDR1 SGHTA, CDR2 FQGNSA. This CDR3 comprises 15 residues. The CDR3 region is CASSVGTSSDYEQYF. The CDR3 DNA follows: TGTGCCAGCAGCGTCGGGACTAGCTCTGACTACGAGCAGTACTTC.

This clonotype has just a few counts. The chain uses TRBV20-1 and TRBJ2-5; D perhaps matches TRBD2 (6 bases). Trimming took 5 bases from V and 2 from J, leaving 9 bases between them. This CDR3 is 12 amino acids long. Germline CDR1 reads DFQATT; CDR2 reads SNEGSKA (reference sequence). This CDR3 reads CSAPGRQETQYF. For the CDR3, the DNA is TGCAGTGCTCCCGGGAGACAAGAGACCCAGTACTTC.

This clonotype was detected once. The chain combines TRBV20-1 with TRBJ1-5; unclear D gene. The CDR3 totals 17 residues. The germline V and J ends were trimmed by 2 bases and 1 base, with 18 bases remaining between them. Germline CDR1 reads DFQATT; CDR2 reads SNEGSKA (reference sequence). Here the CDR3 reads CSARPLLRGGSNQPQHF. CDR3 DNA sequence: TGCAGTGCTAGACCCCTTTTGAGAGGAGGGAGCAATCAGCCCCAGCATTTT.

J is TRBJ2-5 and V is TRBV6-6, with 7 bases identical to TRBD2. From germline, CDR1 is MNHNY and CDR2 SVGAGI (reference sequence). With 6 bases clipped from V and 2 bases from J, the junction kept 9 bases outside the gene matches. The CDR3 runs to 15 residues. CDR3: CASSGAGDAQETQYF. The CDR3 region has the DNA TGTGCCAGCAGCGGGGCGGGGGACGCGCAAGAGACCCAGTACTTC.

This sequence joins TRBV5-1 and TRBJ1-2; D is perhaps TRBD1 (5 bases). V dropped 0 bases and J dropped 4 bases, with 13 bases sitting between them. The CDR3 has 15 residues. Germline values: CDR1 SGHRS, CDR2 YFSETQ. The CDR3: CASSLEVTRVYGYTF. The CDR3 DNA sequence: TGCGCCAGCAGCTTGGAAGTTACCAGGGTCTATGGCTACACCTTC.

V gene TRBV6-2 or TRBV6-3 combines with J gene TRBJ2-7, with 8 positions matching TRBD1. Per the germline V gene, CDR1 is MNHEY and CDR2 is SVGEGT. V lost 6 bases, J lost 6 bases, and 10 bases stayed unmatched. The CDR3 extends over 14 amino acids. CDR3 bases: TGTGCCAGCAGCCCATACGAGACAGGGGTCGAGCAGTACTTC. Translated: CASSPYETGVEQYF.

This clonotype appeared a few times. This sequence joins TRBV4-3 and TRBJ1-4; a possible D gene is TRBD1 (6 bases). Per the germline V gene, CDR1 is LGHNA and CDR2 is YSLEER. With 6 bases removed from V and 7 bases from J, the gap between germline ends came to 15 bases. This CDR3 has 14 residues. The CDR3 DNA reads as TGCGCCAGCAGTCTTAGACAGGACGGTGAAAAACTGTTTTTT. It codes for CASSLRQDGEKLFF.

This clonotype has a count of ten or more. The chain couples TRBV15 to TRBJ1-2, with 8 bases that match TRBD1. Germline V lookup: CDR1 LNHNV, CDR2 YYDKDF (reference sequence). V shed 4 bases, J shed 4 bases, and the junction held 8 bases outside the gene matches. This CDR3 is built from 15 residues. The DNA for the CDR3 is TGTGCCACCAGCATCTCCAGGGGGCACGGCTATGGCTACACCTTC. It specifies CATSISRGHGYGYTF.

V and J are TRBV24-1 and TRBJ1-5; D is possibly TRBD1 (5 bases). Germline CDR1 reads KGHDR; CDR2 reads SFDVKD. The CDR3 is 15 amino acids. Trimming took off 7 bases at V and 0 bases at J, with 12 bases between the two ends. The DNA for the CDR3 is TGTGCCACCAGCCCCGGGGGTCCTAGCAATCAGCCCCAGCATTTT. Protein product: CATSPGGPSNQPQHF.

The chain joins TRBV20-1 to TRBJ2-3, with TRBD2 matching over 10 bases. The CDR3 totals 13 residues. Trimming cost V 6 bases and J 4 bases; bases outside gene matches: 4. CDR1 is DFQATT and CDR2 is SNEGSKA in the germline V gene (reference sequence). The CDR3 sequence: CSAGTSVSDTQYF. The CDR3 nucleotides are TGCAGTGCCGGGACTAGCGTGTCAGATACGCAGTATTTT.

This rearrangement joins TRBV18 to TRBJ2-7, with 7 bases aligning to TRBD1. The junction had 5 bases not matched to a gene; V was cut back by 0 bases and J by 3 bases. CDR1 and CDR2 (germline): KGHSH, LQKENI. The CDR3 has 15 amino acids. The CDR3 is CASSPPTGAFYEQYF. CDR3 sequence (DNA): TGTGCCAGCTCACCACCTACAGGGGCTTTCTACGAGCAGTACTTC.